This entry lists 18 T cell receptor beta chains sequenced from one sample in a study of blood T cell repertoires in COVID-19. The table came from immunoSEQ multiplex PCR; TCRdb's copy has only in-frame clones and leaves some out. The sample includes roughly 100,000 clones, over 80% seen only once; the top ten take 17%. Sequencing input: peripheral blood. These receptor sequences come from a man aged 45-65 years with acute or convalescent COVID-19.

The V gene is TRBV6-1, the J gene TRBJ2-7; D is undetermined. The length of the CDR3 is 11 residues. The germline V gene encodes CDR1 MNHNS and CDR2 SASEGT. The germline V and J ends were trimmed by 2 bases and 7 bases, with 6 bases remaining between them. The CDR3 DNA reads TGTGCCAGCAGTGAAAGGCGGGAGCAGTACTTC. This gives the protein CASSERREQYF.

The gene calls are TRBV19 and TRBJ2-1; 9 nucleotides match TRBD2. The CDR3 runs to 17 residues. The J segment lost 6 bases and the V segment lost 6 bases, leaving 15 bases of the junction unmatched. Germline V gene data show CDR1 as LNHDA and CDR2 as SQIVND (reference sequence). CDR3: CASRFSGATSGFNEQFF. The CDR3 nucleotides are TGTGCCAGTAGATTTAGCGGCGCGACTAGCGGTTTCAATGAGCAGTTCTTC.

The chain uses TRBV11-2 and TRBJ2-1; 9 bases agree with TRBD1. Trimming removed 5 bases from V and 4 bases from J; junction bases left unmatched: 9. The germline gives CDR1 SGHAT, CDR2 FQNNGV. This CDR3 is built from 16 residues. The CDR3 region has the DNA TGTGCCAGCAGCGATCCCGGGACAGGGACTTACAATGAGCAGTTCTTC. It yields the protein CASSDPGTGTYNEQFF.

CDR3 residues: CASTLGSGGTYNEQFF. The DNA of the CDR3 is TGTGCCAGCACGCTAGGTAGCGGGGGGACCTACAATGAGCAGTTCTTC. This chain uses TRBV2 with TRBJ2-1; 10 positions match TRBD2. V lost 7 bases and J lost 2; bases outside the gene matches: 8. The germline V gene has CDR1 SNHLY and CDR2 FYNNEI. CDR3 length equals 16 residues.

V gene TRBV5-1 combines with J gene TRBJ2-3; the match to TRBD2 covers 9 bases. Per the germline V gene, CDR1 is SGHRS and CDR2 is YFSETQ. This CDR3 spans 15 amino acids. J was trimmed by 5 bases and V by 4 bases; bases with no gene match: 8. As DNA, the CDR3 is TGCGCCAGCAGCCGGTGGGTTAGCGGGGGAGATACGCAGTATTTT. Protein product: CASSRWVSGGDTQYF. Using reference TRBV5-1 and TRBJ2-3 for the parts outside the CDR3, the full variable domain is KAGVTQTPRYLIKTRGQQVTLSCSPISGHRSVSWYQQTPGQGLQFLFEYFSETQRNKGNFPGRFSGRQFSNSRSEMNVSTLELGDSALYLCASSRWVSGGDTQYFGPGTRLTVL.

The chain is built from TRBV19 and TRBJ2-1; 8 bases map to TRBD1. Germline V gives CDR1 LNHDA, CDR2 SQIVND (reference sequence). CDR3 length: 12 residues. J gave up 10 bases and V 6 bases, and 5 bases lay outside the gene matches. The CDR3: CASSMTGVEQFF. The CDR3 DNA follows: TGTGCCAGTAGCATGACAGGGGTCGAGCAGTTCTTC.

The chain couples TRBV30 to TRBJ2-5; 7 bases are shared with TRBD2. Germline CDR1 and CDR2: GTSNPN and SVGIG (reference sequence). The junction had 5 bases not matched to a gene; V was cut back by 3 bases and J by 1 base. This CDR3 comprises 14 residues. This chain's CDR3 is CAWSSGTTQETQYF. DNA for the CDR3: TGTGCCTGGAGCTCCGGGACTACCCAAGAGACCCAGTACTTC.

The genes are TRBV27 and TRBJ2-7; 7 nucleotides match TRBD2. The CDR3 is 13 residues long. Germline CDR1 is MNHEY and CDR2 is SMNVEV (reference sequence). Unmatched junction bases numbered 1, after V lost 4 bases and J lost 1 base. CDR3 DNA: TGTGCCAGCAGTTCCGGGGGGTCCTACGAGCAGTACTTC. Its protein is CASSSGGSYEQYF.

The V and J genes are TRBV7-6 and TRBJ2-1; D is perhaps TRBD1 (5 bases). Trimming left V 5 bases short and J 1 base short, with 15 bases between. Per germline, CDR1 SGHVS and CDR2 FNYEAQ. This CDR3 has 16 residues. CDR3 residues: CASSPHRKSSYNEQFF. The DNA for the CDR3 is TGTGCCAGCAGCCCGCACAGGAAATCATCCTACAATGAGCAGTTCTTC. The variable domain in full, with the rest retrieved from reference TRBV7-6 and TRBJ2-1, is GAGVSQSPRYKVTKRGQDVALRCDPISGHVSLYWYRQALGQGPEFLTYFNYEAQQDKSGLPNDRFSAERPEGSISTLTIQRTEQRDSAMYRCASSPHRKSSYNEQFFGPGTRLTVL.

A single count supports this clone. The chain recombines TRBV2 with TRBJ1-1, with 8 nucleotides matching TRBD1. V lost 11 bases to trimming and J lost 3 bases; unmatched junction nucleotides: 8. This CDR3 contains 13 residues. CDR1 is SNHLY and CDR2 is FYNNEI in the germline V gene. Written as DNA, the CDR3 is TGTGCCGGGGAGGACAGGGAATACACTGAAGCTTTCTTT. Its translation: CAGEDREYTEAFF. Looking up the rest from reference TRBV2 and TRBJ1-1 gives the full variable domain: EPEVTQTPSHQVTQMGQEVILRCVPISNHLYFYWYRQILGQKVEFLVSFYNNEISEKSEIFDDQFSVERPDGSNFTLKIRSTKLEDSAMYFCAGEDREYTEAFFGQGTRLTVV.

The chain employs TRBV5-1 and TRBJ2-1; 10 bases fit TRBD2. The ends lost 6 bases at V and 8 bases at J; junction bases unmatched: 5. CDR3 length: 13 amino acids. From germline, CDR1 is SGHRS and CDR2 YFSETQ. The CDR3: CASTLAGAYEQFF. For the CDR3, the DNA is TGCGCCAGCACCCTAGCGGGGGCCTATGAGCAGTTCTTC. Variable domain in full (rest from reference TRBV5-1 and TRBJ2-1): KAGVTQTPRYLIKTRGQQVTLSCSPISGHRSVSWYQQTPGQGLQFLFEYFSETQRNKGNFPGRFSGRQFSNSRSEMNVSTLELGDSALYLCASTLAGAYEQFFGPGTRLTVL.

The chain employs TRBV4-2 and TRBJ2-7; D uncertain. Trimming stripped 4 bases from V and 2 bases from J, with 9 bases between. The germline V gene encodes CDR1 LGHNA and CDR2 YNFKEQ. CDR3 length: 13 amino acids. CDR3 nucleotide sequence: TGTGCCAGCAGCCCCACTCCCACCTACGAGCAGTACTTC. Protein product: CASSPTPTYEQYF.

The chain employs TRBV11-2 and TRBJ1-1; D uncertain. From germline, CDR1 is SGHAT and CDR2 FQNNGV. Trimming took off 5 bases at V and 7 bases at J, with 17 bases between the two ends. The CDR3 contains 14 residues. CDR3 bases: TGTGCCAGCAGCCCCCTGATGGGTCGCGGTGAAGCTTTCTTT. Translation gives CASSPLMGRGEAFF.

This chain links TRBV5-1 with TRBJ1-5, with TRBD1 identical over 9 bases. Per the germline V gene, CDR1 is SGHRS and CDR2 is YFSETQ. Trimming at V came to 0 bases and at J to 7 bases, leaving 2 bases not matched to a gene. The length of the CDR3 is 14 residues. CDR3 DNA sequence: TGCGCCAGCAGCTTGGGGGGACAGGGACAGCCCCAGCATTTT. As protein: CASSLGGQGQPQHF.

The rearrangement links TRBV29-1 to TRBJ2-7, with 11 bases that match TRBD1. J was trimmed by 9 bases and V by 6 bases; bases with no gene match: 13. The germline V gene encodes CDR1 SQVTM and CDR2 ANQGSEA. The CDR3 contains 14 residues. The CDR3: CSVTTGTGGLGQYF. CDR3 bases: TGCAGCGTGACCACCGGGACAGGGGGATTGGGGCAGTACTTC.

This clone was observed many times. The chain combines TRBV3-1 (or the pseudogene TRBV3-2) with TRBJ2-7; 12 positions agree with TRBD1. V was clipped by 4 bases and J by 5 bases; unmatched bases: 3. The CDR3 sequence is 14 residues long. Germline CDR1 and CDR2: LGHDT and YNNKEL (reference sequence). The CDR3 region is CASSLGTGGHEQYF. The CDR3, as DNA: TGTGCCAGCAGCCTCGGGACAGGGGGCCACGAGCAGTACTTC.

This clone is a singleton in its sample. This chain uses TRBV6-5 with TRBJ2-2; TRBD2 is a possible D gene (6 bases). Germline V lookup: CDR1 MNHEY, CDR2 SVGAGI. V lost 6 bases and J lost 4, with 15 bases in between. The CDR3 spans 15 residues. Here the CDR3 reads CASSSPSGFTGELFF. CDR3 DNA sequence: TGTGCCAGCAGCTCACCCAGCGGGTTCACCGGGGAGCTGTTTTTT.

This clone has just one count. The chain combines TRBV3-1 (or the pseudogene TRBV3-2) with TRBJ2-3, with TRBD2 matching 9 bases. Germline assignment: CDR1 LGHDT and CDR2 YNNKEL (reference sequence). With V trimmed by 2 bases and J by 0 bases, 12 bases remained unmatched. The CDR3 consists of 19 residues. CDR3 loop: CASSQFSPLAGGSTDTQYF. CDR3 coding DNA: TGTGCCAGCAGCCAATTCTCTCCCCTGGCGGGGGGGAGCACAGATACGCAGTATTTT.